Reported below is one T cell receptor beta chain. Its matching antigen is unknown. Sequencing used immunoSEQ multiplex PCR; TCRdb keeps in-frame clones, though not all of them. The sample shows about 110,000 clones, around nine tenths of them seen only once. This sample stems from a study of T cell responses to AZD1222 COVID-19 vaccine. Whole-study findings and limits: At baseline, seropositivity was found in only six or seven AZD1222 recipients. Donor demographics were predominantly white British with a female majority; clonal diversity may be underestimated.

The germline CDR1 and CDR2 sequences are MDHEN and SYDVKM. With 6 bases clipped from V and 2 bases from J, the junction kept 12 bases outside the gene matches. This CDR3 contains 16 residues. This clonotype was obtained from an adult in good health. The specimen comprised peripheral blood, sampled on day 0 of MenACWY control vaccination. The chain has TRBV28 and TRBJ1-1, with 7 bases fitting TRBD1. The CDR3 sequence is CASRAGGTEHNTEAFF. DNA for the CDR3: TGTGCCAGCAGGGCTGGAGGGACAGAACATAACACTGAAGCTTTCTTT.